These 32 T cell receptor beta chains came from one sample sequenced in a study of identical twins. In TCRdb, the 5' RACE reads were re-called with MiXCR into one record per CDR3 protein. In the table there are about 530,000 distinct CDR3 sequences, approximately 20% of which are singletons. The same sample was also studied in work on yellow fever vaccine responses in identical twins.

Sequenced: CD4+ T cells sorted from blood. The receptors were sampled from a woman aged 18 to 35 in good health.

This clonotype came up a few times. The chain has TRBV15 and TRBJ2-5, with 7 bases fitting TRBD2. Germline CDR1 is LNHNV and CDR2 is YYDKDF (reference sequence). V shed 0 bases, J shed 7 bases, and the junction held 11 bases outside the gene matches. This CDR3 is 16 amino acids long. Here the CDR3 reads CATSRDLTSARATQYF. DNA for the CDR3: TGTGCCACCAGCAGAGATCTTACTAGCGCCCGGGCGACCCAGTACTTC. The whole variable domain, filled in from reference TRBV15 and TRBJ2-5, reads DAMVIQNPRYQVTQFGKPVTLSCSQTLNHNVMYWYQQKSSQAPKLLFHYYDKDFNNEADTPDNFQSRRPNTSFCFLDIRSPGLGDTAMYLCATSRDLTSARATQYFGPGTRLLVL.

This clonotype was seen only a few times. The V and J genes are TRBV7-6 and TRBJ1-4; D uncertain. The CDR3 totals 20 residues. Germline V gene data show CDR1 as SGHVS and CDR2 as FNYEAQ. V gave up 1 base and J gave up 0 bases, with 21 bases separating them. DNA of the CDR3: TGTGCCAGCAGCTTAGGTTCTACACCCCGGGGAGCGGCAACTAATGAAAAACTGTTTTTT. Residues: CASSLGSTPRGAATNEKLFF.

The chain has TRBV7-9 and TRBJ2-5; 11 nucleotides align to TRBD2. Germline trimming cut 3 bases from V and 2 bases from J; bases unmatched to any gene: 8. The germline CDR1 and CDR2 sequences are SEHNR and FQNEAQ (reference sequence). This CDR3 is built from 17 residues. This chain's CDR3 is CASSFTSGGETQETQYF. DNA for the CDR3: TGTGCCAGCAGCTTTACTAGCGGGGGAGAGACGCAAGAGACCCAGTACTTC.

The table lists this clonotype with a few counts. The chain has TRBV20-1 and TRBJ1-1, with D possibly matching TRBD1 (6 bases). The CDR3 totals 14 residues. V was cut by 8 bases and J by 6 bases, with 22 bases left in between. CDR1 is DFQATT, CDR2 SNEGSKA, per germline (reference sequence). The CDR3 here is CSPMGGQWYSEAFF. The CDR3 coding sequence is TGCAGTCCGATGGGGGGCCAGTGGTACTCTGAAGCTTTCTTT.

This clonotype was picked up a small number of times. The chain joins TRBV6-1 to TRBJ2-3; D gene unclear. The CDR3 is 13 amino acids. The V and J ends lost 4 bases and 2 bases respectively, with 7 bases between them. The germline CDR1 and CDR2 sequences are MNHNS and SASEGT. The CDR3 sequence is CASSGIYTDTQYF. In DNA form, the CDR3 reads TGTGCCAGCAGTGGGATTTACACAGATACGCAGTATTTT.

The chain has TRBV19 and TRBJ2-5; 10 bases line up with TRBD2. CDR1 and CDR2 from the germline V gene are LNHDA and SQIVND (reference sequence). This CDR3 is 14 amino acids long. V dropped 6 bases and J dropped 3; count of bases not matched to a gene: 4. CDR3: CASSLAGVEETQYF. CDR3 in DNA: TGTGCCAGTAGCCTAGCGGGAGTGGAAGAGACCCAGTACTTC. Drawing the rest from reference TRBV19 and TRBJ2-5, the complete variable domain is DGGITQSPKYLFRKEGQNVTLSCEQNLNHDAMYWYRQDPGQGLRLIYYSQIVNDFQKGDIAEGYSVSREKKESFPLTVTSAQKNPTAFYLCASSLAGVEETQYFGPGTRLLVL.

This clonotype was found many times. The chain is built from TRBV29-1 and TRBJ2-1, with TRBD1 identical over 7 bases. The CDR3 runs 14 residues. V shed 4 bases, J shed 6 bases, and the junction held 9 bases outside the gene matches. CDR1 and CDR2 (germline): SQVTM, ANQGSEA. DNA for the CDR3: TGCAGCGTTGCCGTCGGACAGGCGGGCAATGAGCAGTTCTTC. Translated, it gives CSVAVGQAGNEQFF.

V usage is TRBV7-3 and J usage is TRBJ1-1; the D is unclear. This CDR3 region has 15 residues. The germline CDR1 and CDR2 sequences are SGHTA and FQGTGA. Between the trimmed V and J ends, which lost 5 bases and 6 bases, there was a span of 19 bases. Here the CDR3 reads CASSLKGPVRPEAFF. The DNA for the CDR3 is TGTGCCAGCAGCCTCAAGGGCCCCGTTCGGCCTGAAGCTTTCTTT.

The chain recombines TRBV5-1 with TRBJ2-1; TRBD2 is a possible D gene (5 bases). Germline V gives CDR1 SGHRS, CDR2 YFSETQ. CDR3 size: 15 residues. V was clipped by 0 bases and J by 2 bases, with 9 bases between them. This CDR3 reads CASSLELVTYNEQFF. The CDR3 nucleotides read TGCGCCAGCAGCTTGGAACTAGTGACCTACAATGAGCAGTTCTTC.

CDR3 nucleotides: TGTGCCAGCAGTTTATTCTCAGGGGGGACAACAGATACGCAGTATTTT. It yields the protein CASSLFSGGTTDTQYF. J is TRBJ2-3 and V is TRBV27, with a tentative D call TRBD1 (7 bases). The CDR3 length is 16 residues. CDR1 is MNHEY and CDR2 is SMNVEV in the germline V gene (reference sequence). V shed 1 base and J shed 3 bases, with 14 bases lying between them.

This chain joins TRBV27 and TRBJ2-3; 10 bases line up with TRBD2. After removal of 1 base from V and 4 bases from J, the junction contained 8 bases not matched to a gene. The CDR3 runs 17 residues. Germline CDR1 is MNHEY and CDR2 is SMNVEV (reference sequence). The chain's CDR3 is CASSLLASGRRADTQYF. The DNA of the CDR3 is TGTGCCAGCAGTTTATTGGCTAGCGGGAGAAGGGCAGATACGCAGTATTTT.

This clonotype has more than one count but fewer than ten. In nucleotides, the CDR3 is TGTGCCAGCAGCCGGGACACGGGGTACGAGCAGTACTTC. Encoded protein: CASSRDTGYEQYF. The rearrangement links TRBV4-2 to TRBJ2-7, with a possible D match to TRBD1 (6 bases). Germline assignment: CDR1 LGHNA and CDR2 YNFKEQ. With 4 bases removed from V and 4 bases from J, the gap between germline ends came to 11 bases. This CDR3 has 13 amino acids.

This sequence joins TRBV12-3 or TRBV12-4 and TRBJ2-2; D might be TRBD2 (6 bases). The CDR3 is made up of 15 amino acids. V gave up 3 bases and J gave up 6 bases, with 14 bases separating them. The chain's CDR3 is CASSFRASGPGELFF. CDR3 coding DNA: TGTGCCAGCAGTTTTAGAGCCAGCGGGCCCGGGGAGCTGTTTTTT.

The V call is TRBV11-3, the J call TRBJ2-1, with TRBD2 identical over 10 bases. The CDR3 sequence is 15 residues long. V shed 7 bases, J shed 1 base, and the junction held 4 bases outside the gene matches. In germline, CDR1 is SGHNT, CDR2 YENEEA. For the CDR3, the DNA is TGTGCCAGCACCCTAGCGGGGGATTCCTACAATGAGCAGTTCTTC. This codes for CASTLAGDSYNEQFF. Using reference TRBV11-3 and TRBJ2-1 for the parts outside the CDR3, the full variable domain is EAGVVQSPRYKIIEKKQPVAFWCNPISGHNTLYWYLQNLGQGPELLIRYENEEAVDDSQLPKDRFSAERLKGVDSTLKIQPAELGDSAVYLCASTLAGDSYNEQFFGPGTRLTVL.

The V call is TRBV20-1, the J call TRBJ1-2; TRBD1 is a possible D gene (5 bases). With 4 bases removed from V and 7 bases from J, the gap between germline ends came to 10 bases. Germline V gene data show CDR1 as DFQATT and CDR2 as SNEGSKA (reference sequence). This CDR3 comprises 11 residues. This CDR3 reads CSATQGAGYTF. CDR3 sequence (DNA): TGCAGTGCTACTCAGGGCGCTGGCTACACCTTC.

This clonotype was observed a few times. The CDR3: CSAKNKKGLAGGPRVKNEQFF. Written as DNA, the CDR3 is TGCAGTGCTAAAAATAAGAAGGGTTTGGCGGGGGGGCCACGCGTAAAGAATGAGCAGTTCTTC. This chain connects TRBV20-1 to TRBJ2-1, with TRBD2 matching 9 bases. V shed 4 bases and J 7 bases; nucleotides not matched to a gene: 29. Germline loops: CDR1 DFQATT, CDR2 SNEGSKA (reference sequence). The CDR3 runs 21 residues.

The chain couples TRBV19 to TRBJ2-1, with D possibly matching TRBD2 (5 bases). The CDR3 runs 15 residues. Germline assignment: CDR1 LNHDA and CDR2 SQIVND (reference sequence). With 6 bases removed from V and 1 base from J, the gap between germline ends came to 13 bases. CDR3 bases: TGTGCCAGTAGGGAAGCGGTGCGATCCTACAATGAGCAGTTCTTC. Its translation is CASREAVRSYNEQFF.

This clonotype has only a few counts. This rearrangement joins TRBV19 to TRBJ2-3; D remains unclear. The germline V gene encodes CDR1 LNHDA and CDR2 SQIVND (reference sequence). The CDR3 sequence is 13 residues long. With 1 base removed from V and 6 bases from J, the gap between germline ends came to 8 bases. The CDR3 loop is CASSIANPDTQYF. In DNA, the CDR3 is TGTGCCAGTAGTATAGCGAATCCTGATACGCAGTATTTT. The variable domain in full, completed from reference TRBV19 and TRBJ2-3, reads DGGITQSPKYLFRKEGQNVTLSCEQNLNHDAMYWYRQDPGQGLRLIYYSQIVNDFQKGDIAEGYSVSREKKESFPLTVTSAQKNPTAFYLCASSIANPDTQYFGPGTRLTVL.

The chain couples TRBV3-1 to TRBJ2-7; 10 bases are a match to TRBD2. The germline V gene has CDR1 LGHDT and CDR2 YNNKEL (reference sequence). CDR3 length equals 18 residues. Unmatched junction bases numbered 21, after V lost 11 bases and J lost 2 bases. The DNA of the CDR3 is TGTGCCTTCTGTCCCAGGACTAGCGGAAGTCTAAAACCCTACGAGCAGTACTTC. Its protein is CAFCPRTSGSLKPYEQYF.

This clonotype was counted only a few times. The chain links TRBV5-1 to TRBJ2-3; D is unresolved. V dropped 4 bases and J dropped 6 bases, with 21 bases sitting between them. Germline V CDR1 and CDR2: SGHRS, YFSETQ. This CDR3 comprises 16 residues. CDR3 bases: TGCGCCAGCAGCGCTCAACCCCGTATAGGAGAGGATACGCAGTATTTT. As protein: CASSAQPRIGEDTQYF.

There are a few counts of this clonotype. V and J are TRBV3-1 and TRBJ2-1; 10 bases fit TRBD2. The CDR3 loop spans 15 amino acids. J was trimmed by 8 bases and V by 1 base; bases with no gene match: 5. Germline V gives CDR1 LGHDT, CDR2 YNNKEL (reference sequence). The CDR3 loop reads CASSQGGTSDYEQFF. The CDR3 coding sequence is TGTGCCAGCAGCCAAGGGGGGACTAGCGACTATGAGCAGTTCTTC.

This clonotype occurred a few times. The chain joins TRBV20-1 to TRBJ2-2; TRBD1 matches 7 bases. CDR1 is DFQATT, CDR2 SNEGSKA, per germline (reference sequence). V trimming: 6 bases; J trimming: 5 bases; junction bases outside the gene matches: 9. The CDR3 spans 14 residues. The DNA for the CDR3 is TGCAGTGCACCGGACAGGTTGTATACCGGGGAGCTGTTTTTT. Translated, it gives CSAPDRLYTGELFF.

The CDR3 is CSARDPRGDQETQYF. As DNA, the CDR3 is TGCAGTGCTAGAGATCCGAGGGGGGACCAAGAGACCCAGTACTTC. The chain has TRBV20-1 and TRBJ2-5; D tentatively reads TRBD1 or TRBD2 (6 bases each). The CDR3 length is 15 residues. V was trimmed by 0 bases and J by 0 bases, leaving 11 bases between them. Germline V gene lookup returns CDR1 DFQATT and CDR2 SNEGSKA (reference sequence).

The chain carries TRBV20-1 and TRBJ2-3; D possibly uses TRBD1 or TRBD2 (5 bases each). The germline gives CDR1 DFQATT, CDR2 SNEGSKA (reference sequence). CDR3 length equals 17 residues. With 1 base removed from V and 2 bases from J, the gap between germline ends came to 19 bases. The DNA of the CDR3 is TGCAGTGCTAGAGCCCTTGGGGGAAGCCTAATCACAGATACGCAGTATTTT. Protein product: CSARALGGSLITDTQYF.

This clonotype has a handful of counts. The V gene is TRBV6-2 or TRBV6-3, the J gene TRBJ2-6, with 7 bases fitting TRBD1. Germline V CDR1 and CDR2: MNHEY, SVGEGT. V was pared by 6 bases and J by 0 bases, with 20 bases of the junction left unmatched. The CDR3 extends over 21 amino acids. The CDR3 reads CASSPGRARTGLYSGANVLTF. CDR3 nucleotides: TGTGCCAGCAGCCCGGGTCGAGCTAGGACAGGCCTTTACTCTGGGGCCAACGTCCTGACTTTC.

This clonotype was detected a few times. The chain has TRBV28 and TRBJ2-2; 10 positions match TRBD1. The germline gives CDR1 MDHEN, CDR2 SYDVKM. This CDR3 has 17 residues. V gave up 6 bases and J gave up 6 bases; unmatched junction bases: 13. CDR3 sequence (DNA): TGTGCCAGCAGCACACGAAGCGACAGGGGGCTTGCCGGGGAGCTGTTTTTT. This gives the protein CASSTRSDRGLAGELFF.

The chain links TRBV5-1 to TRBJ2-2; D is unresolved. This CDR3 has 15 residues. Deletions cut 1 base from V and 3 bases from J, with 10 bases between. CDR1 is SGHRS and CDR2 is YFSETQ in the germline V gene. The CDR3: CASSLSGPYTGELFF. The CDR3 coding sequence is TGCGCCAGCAGCTTGAGTGGGCCTTACACCGGGGAGCTGTTTTTT.

This clonotype turned up a few times. The chain recombines TRBV5-5 with TRBJ2-3, with D perhaps matching TRBD2 (6 bases). The CDR3 contains 14 residues. Between the trimmed V and J ends, which lost 4 bases and 6 bases, there was a span of 15 bases. Germline assignment: CDR1 SGHKS and CDR2 YYEKEE (reference sequence). CDR3 sequence reads: CASSRLTRSDTQYF. CDR3 DNA sequence: TGTGCCAGCAGCCGACTGACTAGGAGTGATACGCAGTATTTT.

This clonotype has just a few counts. The V call is TRBV5-1, the J call TRBJ1-1, with D perhaps matching TRBD1 (6 bases). The V end lost 1 base, the J end lost 3 bases, and 13 bases lay between the germline ends. The V gene's germline CDR1 is SGHRS and CDR2 YFSETQ. The CDR3 runs to 15 residues. CDR3 in DNA: TGCGCCAGCAGCTTGTCTGGGGGGGGGCACACTGAAGCTTTCTTT. Its protein product is CASSLSGGGHTEAFF.

This rearrangement joins TRBV5-1 to TRBJ1-1; TRBD1 agrees at 10 bases. The V and J ends lost 4 bases and 3 bases, in that order; junction bases with no gene match: 3. This CDR3 region has 14 residues. CDR1 and CDR2 (germline): SGHRS, YFSETQ. This chain's CDR3 is CASSRTGGDTEAFF. The CDR3 DNA is TGCGCCAGCAGCCGGACAGGGGGAGACACTGAAGCTTTCTTT. The full variable domain, in which reference TRBV5-1 and TRBJ1-1 provide the parts outside the CDR3, is KAGVTQTPRYLIKTRGQQVTLSCSPISGHRSVSWYQQTPGQGLQFLFEYFSETQRNKGNFPGRFSGRQFSNSRSEMNVSTLELGDSALYLCASSRTGGDTEAFFGQGTRLTVV.

This clonotype was detected a few times. The rearrangement links TRBV5-1 to TRBJ2-7, with D maybe TRBD1 (5 bases). Germline V gives CDR1 SGHRS, CDR2 YFSETQ. The CDR3 runs 13 residues. Trimming pared 4 bases from V and 3 bases from J, leaving 11 bases between. DNA of the CDR3: TGCGCCAGCAGCCGAGACAGACTCTACGAGCAGTACTTC. Translation gives CASSRDRLYEQYF.

This sequence joins TRBV7-9 and TRBJ2-4; D unresolved. Trimming left V 5 bases short and J 9 bases short, with 8 bases between. This CDR3 comprises 11 residues. Germline V gene sequence: CDR1 SEHNR, CDR2 FQNEAQ (reference sequence). The CDR3 DNA reads TGTGCCAGCAGCCAAGACGGCATTCAGTACTTC. This translates into CASSQDGIQYF.